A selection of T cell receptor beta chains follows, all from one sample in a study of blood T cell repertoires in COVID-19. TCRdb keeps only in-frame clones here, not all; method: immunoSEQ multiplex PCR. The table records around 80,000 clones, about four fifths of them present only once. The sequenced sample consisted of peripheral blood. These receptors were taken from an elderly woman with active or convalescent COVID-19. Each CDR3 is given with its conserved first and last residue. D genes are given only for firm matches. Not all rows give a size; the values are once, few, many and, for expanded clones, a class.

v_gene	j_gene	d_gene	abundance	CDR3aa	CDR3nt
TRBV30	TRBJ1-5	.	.	CAWSLQGNQPQHF	TGTGCCTGGAGTTTACAGGGAAATCAGCCCCAGCATTTT
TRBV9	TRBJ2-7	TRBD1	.	CASSVGQGIYNEQYF	TGTGCCAGCAGCGTAGGACAGGGGATTTATAACGAGCAGTACTTC
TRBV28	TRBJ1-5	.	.	CASSITDQPQHF	TGTGCCAGCAGTATAACAGACCAGCCCCAGCATTTT
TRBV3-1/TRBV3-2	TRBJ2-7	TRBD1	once	CASSLLLGQGTYEQYF	TGTGCCAGCAGCCTCTTACTGGGACAGGGGACCTACGAGCAGTACTTC
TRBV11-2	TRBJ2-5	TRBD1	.	CASSFGTDGETQYF	TGTGCCAGCAGCTTCGGGACAGATGGGGAGACCCAGTACTTC
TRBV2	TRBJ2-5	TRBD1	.	CASHEGFRQGGEETQYF	TGTGCCAGCCACGAGGGGTTTAGACAGGGTGGGGAAGAGACCCAGTACTTC
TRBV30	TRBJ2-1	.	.	CAWTTGWTSNEQFF	TGTGCCTGGACTACAGGGTGGACGTCAAATGAGCAGTTCTTC
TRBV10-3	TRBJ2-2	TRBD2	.	CVIRGTSGPGELFF	TGTGTCATCAGAGGGACTAGCGGTCCCGGGGAGCTGTTTTTT
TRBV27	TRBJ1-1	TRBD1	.	CASSGAGGKTEAFF	TGTGCCAGCAGTGGGGCAGGGGGTAAAACTGAAGCTTTCTTT
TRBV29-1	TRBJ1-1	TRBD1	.	CSVEGDREITEAFF	TGCAGCGTTGAAGGGGACAGGGAGATCACTGAAGCTTTCTTT